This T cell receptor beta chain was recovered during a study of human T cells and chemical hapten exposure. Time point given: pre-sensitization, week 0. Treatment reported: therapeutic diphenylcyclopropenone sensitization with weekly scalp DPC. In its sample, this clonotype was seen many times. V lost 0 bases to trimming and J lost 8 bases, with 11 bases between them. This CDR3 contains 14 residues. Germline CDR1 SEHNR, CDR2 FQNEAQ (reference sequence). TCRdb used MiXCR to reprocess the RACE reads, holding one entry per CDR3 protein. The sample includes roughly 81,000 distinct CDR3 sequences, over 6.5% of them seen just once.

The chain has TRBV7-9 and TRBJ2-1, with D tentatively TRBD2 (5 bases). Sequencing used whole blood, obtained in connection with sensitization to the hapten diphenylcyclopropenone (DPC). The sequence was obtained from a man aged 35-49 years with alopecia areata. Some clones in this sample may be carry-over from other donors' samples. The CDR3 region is CASSLAQAGDEQFF. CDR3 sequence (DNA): TGTGCCAGCAGCTTAGCCCAAGCCGGGGATGAGCAGTTCTTC.